This T cell receptor beta chain was retrieved from a study of cytomegalovirus exposure and HLA in healthy donors. Points on this clone: Antigen specificity is unknown.

Researchers ran the PCR with 60 Vbeta and 13 Jbeta primers. The table came from immunoSEQ multiplex PCR; TCRdb's copy has only in-frame clones and leaves some out. The sample lists 130,000 or so clones; roughly four fifths were seen once. Germline assignment: CDR1 SQVTM and CDR2 ANQGSEA. The CDR3 contains 15 residues. J gave up 0 bases and V 4 bases, and 6 bases lay outside the gene matches. General study points: Some TCR beta chains (164 of them) were listed as cytomegalovirus-associated.

The sample taken for sequencing was PBMCs. J is TRBJ2-1 and V is TRBV29-1, with 7 nucleotides matching TRBD1. This TCR derives from a man aged 18 to 29 in good health and CMV-seropositive. CDR3 protein: CSVVPGQPSYNEQFF. CDR3 nucleotide sequence: TGCAGCGTTGTCCCGGGACAGCCCTCCTACAATGAGCAGTTCTTC.